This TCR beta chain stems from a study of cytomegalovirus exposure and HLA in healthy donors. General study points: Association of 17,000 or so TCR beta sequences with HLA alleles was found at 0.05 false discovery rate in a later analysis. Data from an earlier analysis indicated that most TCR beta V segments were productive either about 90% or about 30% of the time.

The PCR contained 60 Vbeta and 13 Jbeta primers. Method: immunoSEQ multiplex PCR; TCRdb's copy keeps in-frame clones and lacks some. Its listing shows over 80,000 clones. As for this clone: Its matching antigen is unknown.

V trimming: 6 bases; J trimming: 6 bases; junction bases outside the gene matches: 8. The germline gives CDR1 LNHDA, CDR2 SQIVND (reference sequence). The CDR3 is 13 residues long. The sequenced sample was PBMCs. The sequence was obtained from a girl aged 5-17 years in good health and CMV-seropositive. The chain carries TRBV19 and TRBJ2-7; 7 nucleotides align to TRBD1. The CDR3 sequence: CASSRQGVAEQYF. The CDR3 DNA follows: TGTGCCAGTAGCCGACAGGGAGTGGCCGAGCAGTACTTC.